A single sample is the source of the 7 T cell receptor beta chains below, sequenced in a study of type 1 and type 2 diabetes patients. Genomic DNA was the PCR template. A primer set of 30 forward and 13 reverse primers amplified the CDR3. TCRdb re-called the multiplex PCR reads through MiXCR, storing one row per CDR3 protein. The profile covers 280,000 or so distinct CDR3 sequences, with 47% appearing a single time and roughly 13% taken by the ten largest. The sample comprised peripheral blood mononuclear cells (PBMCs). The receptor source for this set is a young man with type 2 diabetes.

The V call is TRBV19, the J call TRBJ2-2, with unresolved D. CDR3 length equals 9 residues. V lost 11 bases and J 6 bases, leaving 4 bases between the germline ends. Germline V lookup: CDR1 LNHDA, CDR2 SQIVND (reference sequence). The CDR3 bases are TGTGCCGGTGCCGGGGAGCTGTTTTTT. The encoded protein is CAGAGELFF. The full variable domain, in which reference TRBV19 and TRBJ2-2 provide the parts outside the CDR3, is DGGITQSPKYLFRKEGQNVTLSCEQNLNHDAMYWYRQDPGQGLRLIYYSQIVNDFQKGDIAEGYSVSREKKESFPLTVTSAQKNPTAFYLCAGAGELFFGEGSRLTVL.

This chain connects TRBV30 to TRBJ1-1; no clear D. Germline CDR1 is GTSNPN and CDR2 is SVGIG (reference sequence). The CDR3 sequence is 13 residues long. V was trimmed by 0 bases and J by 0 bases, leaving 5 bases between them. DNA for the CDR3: TGTGCCTGGAGTGTCCGGTTGAACACTGAAGCTTTCTTT. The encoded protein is CAWSVRLNTEAFF.

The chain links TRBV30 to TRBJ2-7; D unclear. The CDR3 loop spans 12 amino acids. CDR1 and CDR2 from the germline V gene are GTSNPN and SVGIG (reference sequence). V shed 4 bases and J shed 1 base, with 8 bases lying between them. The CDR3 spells CAWTGPSYEQYF. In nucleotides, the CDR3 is TGTGCCTGGACAGGACCATCCTACGAGCAGTACTTC.

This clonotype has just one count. CDR3 in amino acids: CASSRARLAKNIQYF. The CDR3, as DNA: TGTGCCAGTAGTAGGGCCAGACTAGCCAAAAACATTCAGTACTTC. This rearrangement joins TRBV19 to TRBJ2-4; the D is unclear. Germline values: CDR1 LNHDA, CDR2 SQIVND (reference sequence). V dropped 4 bases and J dropped 0 bases, with 10 bases sitting between them. The CDR3 runs to 15 residues.

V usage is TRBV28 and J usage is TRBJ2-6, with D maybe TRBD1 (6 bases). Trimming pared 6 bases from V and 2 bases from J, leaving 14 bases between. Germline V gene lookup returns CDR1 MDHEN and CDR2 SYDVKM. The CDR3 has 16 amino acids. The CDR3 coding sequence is TGTGCCAGCAGACCATCTTCAGGGGCTGGGGCCAACGTCCTGACTTTC. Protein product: CASRPSSGAGANVLTF.

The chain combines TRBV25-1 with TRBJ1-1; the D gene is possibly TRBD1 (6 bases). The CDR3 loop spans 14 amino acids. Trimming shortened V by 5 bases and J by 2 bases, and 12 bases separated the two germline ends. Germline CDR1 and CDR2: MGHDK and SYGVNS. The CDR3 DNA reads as TGTGCCAGCAGTCAGGGGCAGCGAAACACTGAAGCTTTCTTT. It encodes CASSQGQRNTEAFF.

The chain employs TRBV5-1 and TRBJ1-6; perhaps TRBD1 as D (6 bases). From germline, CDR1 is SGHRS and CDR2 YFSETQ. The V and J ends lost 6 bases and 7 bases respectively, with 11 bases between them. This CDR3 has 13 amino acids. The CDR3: CASNQGSNSPLHF. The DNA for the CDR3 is TGCGCCAGCAATCAGGGGTCGAATTCACCCCTCCACTTT.